This T cell receptor (beta chain) was captured by sequencing in a study of regulatory T cells in long-lasting Graves disease. Stated time point: newly diagnosed GD, antithyroid drugs for less than 3 months. PBMCs were the source of the RNA used for TCR sequencing. For TCR beta, libraries came from iRepertoire HTBI primers and Arm-PCR of CDR3 regions. TCRdb reprocessed the multiplex PCR reads via MiXCR and lists one record per CDR3 protein. The table records 400,000 to 550,000 distinct CDR3 sequences, 16% of them present only once. CDR1 and CDR2 (germline): SNHLY, FYNNEI. The germline V and J ends were trimmed by 1 base and 5 bases, with 24 bases remaining between them. This CDR3 comprises 19 residues. This clonotype was picked up a small number of times. These records were also assigned to another study, of T cells in Graves' hyperthyroidism and ophthalmopathy.

The sequence came from a woman under 30 with Graves disease. The sequences come from peripheral blood mononuclear cells (PBMCs), collected at new diagnosis, from a patient treated with antithyroid drugs. V gene TRBV2 combines with J gene TRBJ2-1; possible D gene TRBD1, 6 bases. This chain's CDR3 is CASSEEFGIQGLMDNEQFF. The CDR3 DNA reads as TGTGCCAGCAGTGAAGAATTTGGGATACAGGGTCTGATGGACAATGAGCAGTTCTTC.